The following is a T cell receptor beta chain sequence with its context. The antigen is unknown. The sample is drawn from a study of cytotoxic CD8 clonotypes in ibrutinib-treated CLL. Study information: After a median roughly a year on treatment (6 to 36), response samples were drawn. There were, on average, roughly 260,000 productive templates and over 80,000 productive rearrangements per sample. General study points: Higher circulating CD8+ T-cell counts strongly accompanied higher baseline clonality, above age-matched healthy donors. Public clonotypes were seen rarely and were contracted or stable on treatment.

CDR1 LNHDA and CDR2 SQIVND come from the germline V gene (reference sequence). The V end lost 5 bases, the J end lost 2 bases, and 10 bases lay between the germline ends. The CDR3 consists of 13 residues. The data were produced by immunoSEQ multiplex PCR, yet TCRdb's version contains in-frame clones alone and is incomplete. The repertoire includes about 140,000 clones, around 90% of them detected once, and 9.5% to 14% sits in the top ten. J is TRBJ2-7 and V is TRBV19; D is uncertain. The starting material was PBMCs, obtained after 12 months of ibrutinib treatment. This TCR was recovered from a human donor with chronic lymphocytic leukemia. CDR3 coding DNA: TGTGCCAGTAGTTCTTCTCAAACCTACGAGCAGTACTTC. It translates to CASSSSQTYEQYF.